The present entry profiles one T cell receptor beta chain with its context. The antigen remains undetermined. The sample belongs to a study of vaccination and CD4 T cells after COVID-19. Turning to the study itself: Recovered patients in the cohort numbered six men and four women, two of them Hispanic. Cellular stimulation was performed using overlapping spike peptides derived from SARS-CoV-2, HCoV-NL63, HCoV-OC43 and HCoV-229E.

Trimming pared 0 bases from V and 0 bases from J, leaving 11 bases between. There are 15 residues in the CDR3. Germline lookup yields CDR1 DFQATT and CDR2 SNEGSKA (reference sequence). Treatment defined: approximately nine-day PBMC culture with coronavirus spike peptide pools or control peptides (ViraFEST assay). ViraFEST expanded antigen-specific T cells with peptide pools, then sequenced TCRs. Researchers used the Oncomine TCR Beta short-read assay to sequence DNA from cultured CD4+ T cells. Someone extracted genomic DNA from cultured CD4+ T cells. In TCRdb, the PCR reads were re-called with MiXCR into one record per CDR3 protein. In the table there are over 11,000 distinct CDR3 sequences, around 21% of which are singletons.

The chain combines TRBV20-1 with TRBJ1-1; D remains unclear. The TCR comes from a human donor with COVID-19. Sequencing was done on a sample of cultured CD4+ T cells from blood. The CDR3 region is CSARDQLVMNTEAFF. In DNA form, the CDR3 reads TGCAGTGCTAGAGATCAGTTGGTCATGAACACTGAAGCTTTCTTT.